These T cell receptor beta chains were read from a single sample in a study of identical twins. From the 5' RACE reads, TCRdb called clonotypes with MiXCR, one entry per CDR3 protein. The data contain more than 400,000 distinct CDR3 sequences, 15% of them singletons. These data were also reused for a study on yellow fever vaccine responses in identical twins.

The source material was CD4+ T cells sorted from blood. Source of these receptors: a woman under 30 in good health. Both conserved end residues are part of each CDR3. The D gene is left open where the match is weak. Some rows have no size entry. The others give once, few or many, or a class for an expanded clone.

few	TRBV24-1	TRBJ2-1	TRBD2	CATPKRAGVCRSEQFF	TGTGCCACCCCAAAGCGGGCGGGAGTGTGTCGGAGTGAGCAGTTCTTC
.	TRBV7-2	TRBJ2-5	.	CASSLLDSKAQYF	TGTGCCAGCAGCTTATTGGACAGTAAAGCCCAGTACTTC
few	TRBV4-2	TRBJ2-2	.	CASSQSTRLTGELFF	TGTGCCAGCAGCCAGTCGACAAGACTCACCGGGGAGCTGTTTTTT
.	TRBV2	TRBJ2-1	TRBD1	CASSGRTGAWNEQFF	TGTGCCAGCAGTGGGAGGACAGGGGCGTGGAATGAGCAGTTCTTC
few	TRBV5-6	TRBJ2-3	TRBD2	CASSLTSGRATDTQYF	TGTGCCAGCAGCTTAACTAGCGGGAGAGCGACAGATACGCAGTATTTT
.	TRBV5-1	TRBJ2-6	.	CASKGGTLSGANVLTF	TGCGCCAGCAAGGGGGGGACCCTCTCTGGGGCCAACGTCCTGACTTTC
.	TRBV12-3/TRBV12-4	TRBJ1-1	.	CASSFGGWAEAFF	TGTGCCAGCAGTTTCGGGGGATGGGCTGAAGCTTTCTTT
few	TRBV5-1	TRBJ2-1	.	CASSLGQPLRDYNEQFF	TGCGCCAGCAGCTTGGGACAGCCCCTAAGGGACTACAATGAGCAGTTCTTC
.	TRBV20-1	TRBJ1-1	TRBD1	CSARQTGGTEAFF	TGCAGTGCTAGACAGACAGGGGGTACTGAAGCTTTCTTT
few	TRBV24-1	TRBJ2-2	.	CATSGRSSNTGELFF	TGTGCCACCAGTGGGCGGTCGTCCAACACCGGGGAGCTGTTTTTT
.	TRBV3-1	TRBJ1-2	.	CASSQGGAGYTF	TGTGCCAGCAGCCAGGGAGGAGCTGGCTACACCTTC
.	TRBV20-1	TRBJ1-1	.	CSARDMGGAWTEAFF	TGCAGTGCTAGAGATATGGGGGGCGCCTGGACTGAAGCTTTCTTT
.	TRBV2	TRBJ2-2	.	CASSEGTFTGELFF	TGTGCCAGCAGTGAAGGGACATTCACCGGGGAGCTGTTTTTT
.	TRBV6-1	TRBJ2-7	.	CASSPLGVSSYEQYF	TGTGCCAGCAGTCCCCTGGGAGTGTCGTCCTACGAGCAGTACTTC
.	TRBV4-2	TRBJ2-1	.	CASSQDRKRRDEQFF	TGTGCCAGCAGCCAAGATCGGAAACGGAGGGATGAGCAGTTCTTC
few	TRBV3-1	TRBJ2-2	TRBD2	CASSPLASTGELFF	TGTGCCAGCAGCCCACTAGCGAGCACCGGGGAGCTGTTTTTT
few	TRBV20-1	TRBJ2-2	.	CSASLGVGGELFF	TGCAGTGCTAGCTTGGGGGTGGGCGGGGAGCTGTTTTTT
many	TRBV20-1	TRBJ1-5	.	CSASQAGRFNQPQHF	TGCAGTGCTAGCCAGGCGGGGAGATTCAATCAGCCCCAGCATTTT
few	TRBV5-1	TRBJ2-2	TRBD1	CASSAGTGTAELFF	TGCGCCAGCAGCGCTGGGACAGGGACGGCGGAGCTGTTTTTT
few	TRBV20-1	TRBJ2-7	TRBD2	CSAIFRGRPYEQYF	TGCAGTGCTATTTTCCGCGGGAGGCCGTACGAGCAGTACTTC
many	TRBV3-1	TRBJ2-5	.	CASSQGFQETQYF	TGTGCCAGCAGCCAGGGTTTTCAAGAGACCCAGTACTTC
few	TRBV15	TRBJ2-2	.	CATSPSWNTGELFF	TGTGCCACCAGCCCGAGTTGGAACACCGGGGAGCTGTTTTTT
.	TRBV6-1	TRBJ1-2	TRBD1	CASSVDRDYGYTF	TGTGCCAGCAGTGTCGACAGGGACTATGGCTACACCTTC
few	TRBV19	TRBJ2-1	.	CASSTASAVWGEQFF	TGTGCCAGTAGTACCGCTAGCGCCGTATGGGGTGAGCAGTTCTTC
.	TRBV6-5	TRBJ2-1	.	CASSYSDIYNEQFF	TGTGCCAGCAGTTACTCGGACATATACAATGAGCAGTTCTTC
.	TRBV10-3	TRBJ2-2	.	CAISVGLGAGELFF	TGTGCCATCAGTGTGGGCCTTGGGGCCGGGGAGCTGTTTTTT
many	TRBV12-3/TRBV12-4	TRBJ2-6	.	CASSFRSGANVLTF	TGTGCCAGCAGTTTTAGATCTGGGGCCAACGTCCTGACTTTC
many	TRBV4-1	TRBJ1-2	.	CASSQVAGANYGYTF	TGCGCCAGCAGCCAAGTTGCAGGGGCCAACTATGGCTACACCTTC